The 21 T cell receptor beta chains given below trace back to one sample, sequenced in a study of T cell responses to AZD1222 COVID-19 vaccine. The table came from immunoSEQ multiplex PCR; TCRdb's copy has only in-frame clones and leaves some out. The sample lists about 130,000 clones, roughly 85% occurring once. This sample comprised peripheral blood, obtained on day 0 of MenACWY control vaccination. The receptors here all came from an adult in good health.

V and J are TRBV3-1 (or the pseudogene TRBV3-2) and TRBJ2-5; 7 nucleotides line up with TRBD1. The CDR3 totals 15 residues. The V gene's germline CDR1 is LGHDT and CDR2 YNNKEL (reference sequence). The junction had 9 bases not matched to a gene; V was cut back by 3 bases and J by 5 bases. CDR3 region: CASSHRQGVSETQYF. The CDR3 DNA follows: TGTGCCAGCAGCCACCGACAGGGAGTGTCGGAGACCCAGTACTTC.

To note about this clone: This may arise from a read error, as a much more abundant clone is one base away. The chain is built from TRBV2 and TRBJ1-6, with D unresolved. The CDR3 runs to 12 residues. Trimming took off 1 base at V and 7 bases at J, with 2 bases between the two ends. The germline CDR1 and CDR2 sequences are SNHLY and FYNNEI. The CDR3 coding sequence is TGTGCCAGCAGTGAAGGGAATTCACCCCTCCACTTT. It codes for CASSEGNSPLHF. Using reference TRBV2 and TRBJ1-6 for the parts outside the CDR3, the full variable domain is EPEVTQTPSHQVTQMGQEVILRCVPISNHLYFYWYRQILGQKVEFLVSFYNNEISEKSEIFDDQFSVERPDGSNFTLKIRSTKLEDSAMYFCASSEGNSPLHFGNGTRLTVT.

V gene TRBV6-5 combines with J gene TRBJ2-4; the D is unclear. Trimming removed 7 bases at V and 2 bases at J, with 9 bases between. The CDR3 is made up of 13 amino acids. Germline CDR1 is MNHEY and CDR2 is SVGAGI. The CDR3 is CASISPTKNIQYF. The CDR3 DNA sequence: TGTGCCAGCATTTCACCCACCAAAAACATTCAGTACTTC.

The chain employs TRBV5-4 and TRBJ2-2; D unresolved. This CDR3 contains 16 residues. V was cut by 1 base and J by 1 base, with 11 bases left in between. The germline V gene encodes CDR1 SGHNT and CDR2 YYREEE (reference sequence). The CDR3 bases are TGTGCCAGCAGCTTGAATCGGGCGAGGAACACCGGGGAGCTGTTTTTT. This sequence encodes CASSLNRARNTGELFF.

This clone was seen just once. The CDR3: CASSLVQGGTYEQYF. The CDR3 region has the DNA TGTGCCAGCAGCTTAGTACAGGGAGGAACCTACGAGCAGTACTTC. The J gene is TRBJ2-7, the V gene TRBV11-2, with D possibly being TRBD1 or TRBD2 (6 bases each). The CDR3 is made up of 15 amino acids. Germline CDR1 and CDR2: SGHAT and FQNNGV. Trimming stripped 1 base from V and 2 bases from J, with 12 bases between.

This chain joins TRBV28 and TRBJ1-6; D uncertain. In germline, CDR1 is MDHEN, CDR2 SYDVKM. V dropped 9 bases and J dropped 7 bases, with 7 bases sitting between them. CDR3 length equals 11 residues. The CDR3 DNA sequence: TGTGCCAGGGGATCGAATTCACCCCTCCACTTT. Its translation: CARGSNSPLHF. The complete variable domain, with remaining parts taken from reference TRBV28 and TRBJ1-6, reads DVKVTQSSRYLVKRTGEKVFLECVQDMDHENMFWYRQDPGLGLRLIYFSYDVKMKEKGDIPEGYSVSREKKERFSLILESASTNQTSMYLCARGSNSPLHFGNGTRLTVT.

This sequence joins TRBV28 and TRBJ2-5; 8 nucleotides match TRBD2. CDR3 length equals 15 residues. Germline-derived CDR1 and CDR2 are MDHEN and SYDVKM. Germline trimming cut 1 base from V and 2 bases from J; bases unmatched to any gene: 3. The CDR3 loop reads CASSLFSSGQETQYF. Here the CDR3 DNA reads TGTGCCAGCAGTTTATTTTCTAGCGGGCAAGAGACCCAGTACTTC.

The CDR3 sequence is CASSVEPNLINTIYF. CDR3 bases: TGTGCCAGCAGCGTAGAGCCCAATCTAATAAACACCATATATTTT. The chain is built from TRBV9 and TRBJ1-3; D gene ambiguous. Trimming shortened V by 0 bases and J by 6 bases, and 13 bases separated the two germline ends. Germline-derived CDR1 and CDR2 are SGDLS and YYNGEE. The CDR3 totals 15 residues.

The chain links TRBV21-1 to TRBJ1-2; the D call of TRBD1 is as the table states it, not checked on the DNA. TRBV21-1 is a pseudogene segment. The CDR3 covers 14 residues. The DNA of the CDR3 is TGTGCCAGCAATCCAGGTATTTCTAACTATGGCTACACCTTC. Amino acid sequence: CASNPGISNYGYTF.

The rearrangement links TRBV12-3 or TRBV12-4 to TRBJ2-3; D remains unclear. The CDR3 is made up of 12 amino acids. V lost 5 bases, J lost 9 bases, and 12 bases lay in between. Written as DNA, the CDR3 is TGTGCCAGCAGTCCCCGGAAGGACACGCAGTATTTT. It translates to CASSPRKDTQYF.

The DNA of the CDR3 is TGTGCCAGCAGCTCCCCAGGGGGCGTATACAATGAGCAGTTCTTC. Its protein is CASSSPGGVYNEQFF. This chain links TRBV5-4 with TRBJ2-1, with TRBD1 identical over 8 bases. The CDR3 is 15 residues long. Unmatched junction bases numbered 6, after V lost 3 bases and J lost 4 bases. Per germline, CDR1 SGHNT and CDR2 YYREEE (reference sequence).

This clone was picked up a small number of times. CDR3 nucleotides: TGTGCCAGTAGCCTAAACGGGGGCTACGAGCAGTACTTC. This gives the protein CASSLNGGYEQYF. The rearrangement joins TRBV19 to TRBJ2-7, with a tentative D call TRBD2 (6 bases). CDR1 is LNHDA and CDR2 is SQIVND in the germline V gene (reference sequence). V lost 6 bases, J lost 3 bases, and 12 bases lay in between. CDR3 length: 13 residues.

The chain links TRBV11-2 to TRBJ2-3; 14 bases map to TRBD2. CDR1 and CDR2 from the germline V gene are SGHAT and FQNNGV. The CDR3 covers 19 residues. Trimming cost V 3 bases and J 6 bases; bases outside gene matches: 14. The CDR3, as DNA: TGTGCCAGCAGCTTCTCGGTACTTGGACTAGCGGGAGGCCGGGATACGCAGTATTTT. It translates to CASSFSVLGLAGGRDTQYF.

The V gene is TRBV3-1 (or the pseudogene TRBV3-2), the J gene TRBJ2-7, with unresolved D. The CDR3 length is 13 residues. Per the germline V gene, CDR1 is LGHDT and CDR2 is YNNKEL (reference sequence). V was clipped by 2 bases and J by 9 bases, with 14 bases between them. CDR3 in DNA: TGTGCCAGCAGCCAACCTGACCTAGGGTTGCAGTACTTC. It encodes CASSQPDLGLQYF.

This clone occurred once. The J gene is TRBJ2-7, the V gene TRBV6-5; 7 positions match TRBD2. After removal of 7 bases from V and 3 bases from J, the junction contained 0 bases not matched to a gene. Germline lookup yields CDR1 MNHEY and CDR2 SVGAGI. This CDR3 has 11 amino acids. The chain's CDR3 is CASKRGYEQYF. The DNA of the CDR3 is TGTGCCAGCAAGCGGGGCTACGAGCAGTACTTC.

The count of this clone is one. The V call is TRBV4-2, the J call TRBJ2-5; D is undetermined. CDR1 LGHNA and CDR2 YNFKEQ come from the germline V gene. V gave up 0 bases and J gave up 5 bases, with 10 bases separating them. This CDR3 region has 14 residues. As DNA, the CDR3 is TGTGCCAGCAGCCAAGAACCTTTCGGGGAGACCCAGTACTTC. Encoded protein: CASSQEPFGETQYF.

The chain employs TRBV18 and TRBJ2-5, with 8 bases aligning to TRBD2. The trim removed 5 bases at V and 2 bases at J, leaving 7 bases unmatched. CDR1 is KGHSH and CDR2 is LQKENI in the germline V gene. This CDR3 is 15 amino acids long. The CDR3 reads CASSRGAGVQETQYF. The CDR3 DNA is TGTGCCAGCTCAAGGGGAGCGGGAGTTCAAGAGACCCAGTACTTC.

The chain joins TRBV30 to TRBJ2-7; 14 bases align to TRBD2. Germline assignment: CDR1 GTSNPN and CDR2 SVGIG (reference sequence). This CDR3 spans 16 amino acids. V lost 0 bases to trimming and J lost 5 bases; unmatched junction nucleotides: 6. CDR3 amino acids: CAWSVGTSGSYDEQYF. The CDR3 DNA reads as TGTGCCTGGAGTGTGGGGACTAGCGGGAGTTACGACGAGCAGTACTTC.

This chain links TRBV2 with TRBJ2-7; D not certain. In germline, CDR1 is SNHLY, CDR2 FYNNEI. The CDR3 extends over 10 amino acids. Between the trimmed V and J ends, which lost 3 bases and 6 bases, there was a span of 3 bases. The CDR3: CASSDPEQYF. CDR3 DNA sequence: TGTGCCAGCAGTGACCCCGAGCAGTACTTC. The full variable domain, completed using reference TRBV2 and TRBJ2-7, is EPEVTQTPSHQVTQMGQEVILRCVPISNHLYFYWYRQILGQKVEFLVSFYNNEISEKSEIFDDQFSVERPDGSNFTLKIRSTKLEDSAMYFCASSDPEQYFGPGTRLTVT.

V is TRBV27 and J is TRBJ1-5; unclear D gene. The germline gives CDR1 MNHEY, CDR2 SMNVEV (reference sequence). Trimming took off 8 bases at V and 7 bases at J, with 3 bases between the two ends. The CDR3 loop spans 9 amino acids. In DNA form, the CDR3 reads TGTGCCAGCGGACAGCCCCAGCATTTT. Amino acids: CASGQPQHF.

The chain employs TRBV6-4 and TRBJ2-2; no firm D call. The V end was cut by 6 bases, the J end by 4 bases, with 12 bases between. The CDR3 is 14 amino acids. Germline V gives CDR1 MRHNA, CDR2 SNTAGT. CDR3: CASRGQFSTGELFF. The CDR3 region has the DNA TGTGCCAGCAGGGGTCAGTTCTCCACCGGGGAGCTGTTTTTT.